A selection of T cell receptor beta chains follows, all from one sample in a study of spatial heterogeneity in lung cancer. TCRdb independently ran MiXCR on the 5' RACE reads; one entry per CDR3 protein. The data contain roughly 100,000 distinct CDR3 sequences, roughly 9.5% of them seen just once; the ten biggest clones take up about 7%. Sequenced material: PBMCs, taken at surgery. The receptors derive from a male donor with early-stage non-small cell lung cancer. Both conserved end residues are part of each CDR3. A D gene is named only where the DNA matches it firmly. A row's size may be missing; if present it is once, few, many or a size class.

d_call clone_size cdr3_length j_call v_call cdr3_nt cdr3_aa
NA many 15 TRBJ1-2 TRBV30 TGTGCCTGGAGTGTACAGTACAGGGAGAACTATGGCTACACCTTC CAWSVQYRENYGYTF
TRBD1 many 16 TRBJ2-7 TRBV18 TGTGCCAGCTCACTCTTAGGGACAGGTCCGTTCTACGAGCAGTACTTC CASSLLGTGPFYEQYF
NA many 13 TRBJ1-1 TRBV5-1 TGCGCCAGCAGCTTGTTCGGGAACACTGAAGCTTTCTTT CASSLFGNTEAFF
TRBD2 few 13 TRBJ2-7 TRBV20-1 TGCAGTGCTAGAACTAGCGGGAGGCCCGAGCAGTACTTC CSARTSGRPEQYF
TRBD1 NA 15 TRBJ1-1 TRBV28 TGTGCCAGCAGTTCCTGGACAGGCGAGAACACTGAAGCTTTCTTT CASSSWTGENTEAFF
NA many 14 TRBJ2-3 TRBV5-4 TGTGCCAGCAGCTTACGTGGGAGCACAGATACGCAGTATTTT CASSLRGSTDTQYF
NA many 15 TRBJ2-6 TRBV6-6 TGTGCCAGCAGCCGCCCGTCCTCTGGGGCCAACGTCCTGACTTTC CASSRPSSGANVLTF
NA many 12 TRBJ1-1 TRBV7-9 TGTGCCAGCAGCTTAGTAGGGGTAGGAGCTTTCTTT CASSLVGVGAFF
NA NA 15 TRBJ2-3 TRBV2 TGTGCCAGCATTGCCAACCGAGGGGGGGCAGATACGCAGTATTTT CASIANRGGADTQYF
NA NA 16 TRBJ2-6 TRBV6-5 TGTGCCAGCAGTTACTCGCCGGGAGCTGGGGCCAACGTCCTGGCTTTC CASSYSPGAGANVLAF
TRBD2 many 16 TRBJ2-2 TRBV27 TGTGCCAGCAGTTTCCGTAGCGGGAGAGGGACCGGGGAGCTGTTTTTT CASSFRSGRGTGELFF
TRBD1 few 15 TRBJ1-2 TRBV7-6 TGTGCCAGCAGCTTAGGACAGGGGAGAAACTATGGCTACACCTTC CASSLGQGRNYGYTF
NA NA 13 TRBJ1-2 TRBV12-3/TRBV12-4 TGTGCCAGCAGTCGCGACATCGTACAGGGCTACACCTTC CASSRDIVQGYTF
NA NA 15 TRBJ2-4 TRBV7-9 TGTGCCAGCAGCTTAGCGCGGGGGCTTGAAAACATTCAGTACTTC CASSLARGLENIQYF
NA NA 13 TRBJ1-5 TRBV6-5 TGTGCCAGCACCAGAGGGGGGAATCAGCCCCAGCATTTT CASTRGGNQPQHF
NA NA 15 TRBJ2-7 TRBV10-3 TGTGCCATCAGCCAAGGGGGGCCCGGCTCCTACGAGCAGTACTTC CAISQGGPGSYEQYF
NA NA 14 TRBJ2-3 TRBV7-3 TGTGCCAGCAGCAAAATGGAGGCGTCAGATACGCAGTATTTT CASSKMEASDTQYF
NA few 15 TRBJ2-2 TRBV5-5 TGTGCCAGCAGCTTGGAGGGGCTTAGCACCGGGGAGCTGTTTTTT CASSLEGLSTGELFF
NA NA 12 TRBJ2-1 TRBV12-3/TRBV12-4 TGTGCCAGCAGGCAGGGTTCCAATGAGCAGTTCTTC CASRQGSNEQFF
TRBD1 few 14 TRBJ2-1 TRBV4-2 TGTGCCAGCAGCCAGAGGACAGGGGGCGATGAGCAGTTCTTC CASSQRTGGDEQFF
NA few 13 TRBJ1-1 TRBV7-8 TGTGCCAGCGCCTTTGTCATGGACACTGAAGCTTTCTTT CASAFVMDTEAFF
NA NA 12 TRBJ2-2 TRBV2 TGTGCCAGCAGTGAAGCGGTCGGGGAGCTGTTTTTT CASSEAVGELFF
NA few 14 TRBJ2-7 TRBV5-5 TGTGCCAGCAGCTCCAGGGAGAGCTCCTACGAGCAGTACTTC CASSSRESSYEQYF
TRBD2 many 14 TRBJ2-3 TRBV9 TGTGCCAGCAGCGGACTAGCGGGGGCAGATACGCAGTATTTT CASSGLAGADTQYF
TRBD2 many 17 TRBJ2-3 TRBV20-1 TGCAGTGCTAGTCGGCTAGCGGGAGAGTTGCGGACAGATACGCAGTATTTT CSASRLAGELRTDTQYF
NA few 12 TRBJ2-1 TRBV29-1 TGCAGCGTTGAAGGGCAGGGGATGGAGCAGTTCTTC CSVEGQGMEQFF
NA NA 13 TRBJ1-1 TRBV9 TGTGCCAGCAGCCCGGGAGCGGCAGATGAAGCTTTCTTT CASSPGAADEAFF
TRBD2 NA 14 TRBJ2-5 TRBV20-1 TGCAGTGCTACCAGCGGGATGCTCCAAGAGACCCAGTACTTC CSATSGMLQETQYF
NA NA 17 TRBJ1-2 TRBV7-2 TGTGCCAGCAGCTTAGATGGCCGGCAGGCCTCTAACTATGGCTACACCTTC CASSLDGRQASNYGYTF
NA many 13 TRBJ2-7 TRBV20-1 TGCAGTGCTAGTAGACAGGTCGGAAACGAGCAGTACTTC CSASRQVGNEQYF
TRBD1 many 13 TRBJ2-3 TRBV2 TGTGCCAGAGGACAGGGGGAATTAGATACGCAGTATTTT CARGQGELDTQYF
NA NA 15 TRBJ1-5 TRBV10-3 TGTGCCATCAGTGATGGAGACGGTAGCAATCAGCCCCAGCATTTT CAISDGDGSNQPQHF
NA NA 14 TRBJ2-5 TRBV5-5 TGTGCCAGCAGCCCGGTTCAACAGCAAGAGACCCAGTACTTC CASSPVQQQETQYF
NA few 18 TRBJ2-3 TRBV20-1 TGCAGTGCTCCCCCCCGAACTGATGTGGGAGTATACACAGATACGCAGTATTTT CSAPPRTDVGVYTDTQYF
NA NA 14 TRBJ1-5 TRBV5-1 TGCGCCAGCAGCCTGGACGGATCCAATCAGCCCCAGCATTTT CASSLDGSNQPQHF
NA NA 15 TRBJ1-5 TRBV20-1 TGCAGTGCTAGAAGACGCGGGGTGAGCAATCAGCCCCAGCATTTT CSARRRGVSNQPQHF
NA many 14 TRBJ2-5 TRBV5-1 TGCGCCAGCAGCCCTCAAGGCCCCGGGGAGACCCAGTACTTC CASSPQGPGETQYF
NA many 15 TRBJ2-7 TRBV2 TGTGCCAGCAGTGGCATGTCGACAGACTCCTACGAGCAGTACTTC CASSGMSTDSYEQYF
NA few 13 TRBJ1-6 TRBV11-2 TGTGCCAGCAGCTTAGAGTATAATTCACCCCTCCACTTT CASSLEYNSPLHF
NA few 13 TRBJ2-5 TRBV2 TGTGCCAGCAGTGGACCGTTCCAAGAGACCCAGTACTTC CASSGPFQETQYF
NA NA 16 TRBJ2-1 TRBV28 TGTGCCAGCAGTGCGCCGGGACTTAACCCCTACAATGAGCAGTTCTTC CASSAPGLNPYNEQFF